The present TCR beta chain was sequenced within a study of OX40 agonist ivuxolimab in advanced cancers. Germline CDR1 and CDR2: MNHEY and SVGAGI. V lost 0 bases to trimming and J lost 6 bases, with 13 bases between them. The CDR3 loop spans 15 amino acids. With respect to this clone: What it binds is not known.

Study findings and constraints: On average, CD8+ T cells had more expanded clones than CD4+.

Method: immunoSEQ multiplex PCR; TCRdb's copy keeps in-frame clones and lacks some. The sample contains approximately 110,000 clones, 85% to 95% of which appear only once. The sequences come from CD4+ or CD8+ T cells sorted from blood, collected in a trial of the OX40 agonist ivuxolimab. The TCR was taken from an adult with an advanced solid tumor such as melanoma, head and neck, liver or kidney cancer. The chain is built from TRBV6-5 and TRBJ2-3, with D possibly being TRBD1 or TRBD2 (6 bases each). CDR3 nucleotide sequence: TGTGCCAGCAGTTACTCGAGTGAAGGGGGGGATACGCAGTATTTT. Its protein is CASSYSSEGGDTQYF.